Listed below are T cell receptor beta chains from one sample, sequenced in a study of T cells in Graves' hyperthyroidism and ophthalmopathy. MiXCR was run by TCRdb on the multiplex PCR reads, yielding one entry per CDR3 protein. This sample carries 300,000 to 400,000 distinct CDR3 sequences, roughly 20% of them seen once, and the ten largest clones take approximately 54%. The sample consisted of blood. All receptors derive from a woman aged 50 to 60 with Graves' hyperthyroidism. The CDR3 runs from the conserved cysteine through the conserved F or W. D genes are given only for firm matches. Not all rows give a size; the values are once, few, many and, for expanded clones, a class.

d_call,clone_size,cdr3_length,v_call,j_call,cdr3_nt,cdr3_aa
NA,few,13,TRBV7-6,TRBJ1-6,TGTGCCAGCAGCTCACAGAAAGCGTCACCCCTCCACTTT,CASSSQKASPLHF
TRBD1,once,13,TRBV11-3,TRBJ2-1,TGTGCCAGCGGCGGGCAGGGGGTCTATGAGCAGTTCTTC,CASGGQGVYEQFF
TRBD2,many,16,TRBV12-3/TRBV12-4,TRBJ2-2,TGTGCCAGCAGCCCAGTAGCGGGAGGTCTGAGTGGGGAGCTGTTTTTT,CASSPVAGGLSGELFF
TRBD1,many,16,TRBV11-2,TRBJ1-1,TGTGCCAGCAGCTTAAGCTCGGGACAGGGAGGAGTACGTGCTTTCTTT,CASSLSSGQGGVRAFF
NA,many,14,TRBV2,TRBJ1-1,TGTGCCAGCAGTGTAGTAGGGAATGACGCTGAAGCTTTCTTT,CASSVVGNDAEAFF
TRBD1,NA,16,TRBV29-1,TRBJ2-5,TGCAGCGTTGAAGCTATAGGGGGCACGCGTGGAGAGACCCAGTACTTC,CSVEAIGGTRGETQYF
NA,many,16,TRBV30,TRBJ1-1,TGTGCCTGGAGGTGGTGGGGTCAGCGCATGAACACTGAAGCTTTCTTT,CAWRWWGQRMNTEAFF
NA,few,15,TRBV4-1,TRBJ1-5,TGCGCCAGCACCGCGTCGGGGGCTAGCAATCAGCCCCAGCATTTT,CASTASGASNQPQHF
NA,few,14,TRBV6-2/TRBV6-3,TRBJ2-5,TGTGCCAGCAGTTACTCTTACAACCAAGAGACCCAGTACTTC,CASSYSYNQETQYF
NA,NA,15,TRBV6-1,TRBJ2-3,TGTGCCAGCAGTGGCCGGGGGGCGGAGTCAGATACGCAGTATTTT,CASSGRGAESDTQYF
TRBD1,NA,18,TRBV5-1,TRBJ1-1,TGCGCCAGCAGCTTGTTCTCTTCAGGGGGCCGGGGGGACACTGAAGCTTTCTTT,CASSLFSSGGRGDTEAFF
TRBD1,NA,20,TRBV4-1,TRBJ2-1,TGCGCCAGCAGTCACAAAGGGGACAGGGGGCGAAGGAGCTCCTACAATGAGCAGTTCTTC,CASSHKGDRGRRSSYNEQFF
NA,many,12,TRBV11-2,TRBJ1-1,TGTGCCAGCAGGGCGGTGAACACTGAAGCTTTCTTT,CASRAVNTEAFF
NA,NA,18,TRBV28,TRBJ1-5,TGTGCCAGCAGTTTATCAGGATGGCAAATACATAGCAATCAGCCCCAGCATTTT,CASSLSGWQIHSNQPQHF
NA,NA,15,TRBV4-3,TRBJ1-6,TGCGCCAGCAGCCAAGGGGGGGGTATGGGATCACCCCTCCACTTT,CASSQGGGMGSPLHF
NA,few,13,TRBV19,TRBJ2-4,TGTGCCAGTTTTCGACCTCGCCAGGACATTCAGTACTTC,CASFRPRQDIQYF
NA,few,15,TRBV11-2,TRBJ2-5,TGTGCCAGCAGAACAACCAGGGGAACGCGAGAGACCCAGTACTTC,CASRTTRGTRETQYF
NA,many,13,TRBV6-2/TRBV6-3,TRBJ1-1,TGTGCCAGCAGTCCGCGGGTAGAGGTTGAAGCTTTCTTT,CASSPRVEVEAFF
TRBD1,NA,15,TRBV6-1,TRBJ2-1,TGTGCCAGCAGTGAATTGGGACAGGGGAATTATGAGCAGTTCTTC,CASSELGQGNYEQFF
NA,NA,14,TRBV28,TRBJ2-1,TGTGCCAGCAGTTCCGGGACGGCTGGCGATGAGCAGTTCTTC,CASSSGTAGDEQFF
NA,NA,12,TRBV20-1,TRBJ1-4,TGCAGTGCCCAGGTCCGGGAGGAAAAACTGTTTTTT,CSAQVREEKLFF